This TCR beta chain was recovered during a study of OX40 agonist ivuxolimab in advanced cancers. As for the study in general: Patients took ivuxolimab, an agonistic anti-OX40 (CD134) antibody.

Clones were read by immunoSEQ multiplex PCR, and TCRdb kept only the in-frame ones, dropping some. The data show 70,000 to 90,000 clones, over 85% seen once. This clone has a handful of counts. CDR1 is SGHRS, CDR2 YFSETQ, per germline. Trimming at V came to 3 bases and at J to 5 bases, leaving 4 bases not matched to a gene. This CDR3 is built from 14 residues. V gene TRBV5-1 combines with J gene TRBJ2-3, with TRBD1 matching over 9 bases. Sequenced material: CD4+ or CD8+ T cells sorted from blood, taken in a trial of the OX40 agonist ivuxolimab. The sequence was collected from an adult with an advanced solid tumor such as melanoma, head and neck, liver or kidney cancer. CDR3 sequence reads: CASSSTGGEDTQYF. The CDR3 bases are TGCGCCAGCAGCTCGACAGGGGGAGAAGATACGCAGTATTTT.